The clone carrying this T cell receptor (beta chain) was picked up many times. The antigen is undetermined. This entry comes from a study of T cells in Graves' hyperthyroidism and ophthalmopathy. Study findings and constraints: Most thyroid clonotypes expanded above 0.001 were also detected in blood.

The study defined stable Graves' hyperthyroidism as no ophthalmopathy progression within 18 months. Aged 18 to 65, the patients had hyperthyroidism that was newly diagnosed and had lasted under 2 months. Those patients with uncontrolled infection, other autoimmune disease, pregnancy or lactation were excluded. RNA transcripts yielded amplified TCR beta CDR3 regions. The TCR CDR3 was amplified in a first-round RT-PCR using the HTBI primer set. TCRdb re-called the multiplex PCR reads through MiXCR, storing one row per CDR3 protein. The repertoire holds a few hundred thousand distinct CDR3 sequences, with around 42% as singletons. With 1 base removed from V and 2 bases from J, the gap between germline ends came to 13 bases. Per the germline V gene, CDR1 is SGHRS and CDR2 is YFSETQ. The CDR3 extends over 15 amino acids.

Sequences were obtained from peripheral blood or thyroid tissue (not recorded which). The V and J genes are TRBV5-1 and TRBJ2-7; TRBD2 is a possible D gene (7 bases). This clonotype originated in a woman between 18 and 29 years old with Graves' hyperthyroidism. The CDR3 loop is CASSLWGGATYEQYF. The CDR3 DNA is TGCGCCAGCAGCTTGTGGGGGGGCGCGACCTACGAGCAGTACTTC.